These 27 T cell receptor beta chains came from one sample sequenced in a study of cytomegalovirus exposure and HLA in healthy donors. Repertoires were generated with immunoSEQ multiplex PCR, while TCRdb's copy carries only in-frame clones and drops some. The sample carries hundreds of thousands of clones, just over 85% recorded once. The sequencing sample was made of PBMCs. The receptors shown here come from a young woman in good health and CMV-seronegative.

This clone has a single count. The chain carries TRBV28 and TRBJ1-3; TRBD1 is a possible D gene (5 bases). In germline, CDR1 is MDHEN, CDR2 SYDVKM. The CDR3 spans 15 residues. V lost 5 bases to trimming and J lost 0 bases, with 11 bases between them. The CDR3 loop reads CASSIGGTSGNTIYF. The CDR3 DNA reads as TGTGCCAGCAGTATTGGGGGGACCTCTGGAAACACCATATATTTT.

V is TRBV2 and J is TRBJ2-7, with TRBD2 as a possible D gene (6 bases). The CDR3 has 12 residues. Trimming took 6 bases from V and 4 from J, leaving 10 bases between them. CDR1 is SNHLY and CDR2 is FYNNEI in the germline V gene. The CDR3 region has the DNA TGTGCCAGCAGGGGGGGAAGATACGAGCAGTACTTC. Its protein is CASRGGRYEQYF.

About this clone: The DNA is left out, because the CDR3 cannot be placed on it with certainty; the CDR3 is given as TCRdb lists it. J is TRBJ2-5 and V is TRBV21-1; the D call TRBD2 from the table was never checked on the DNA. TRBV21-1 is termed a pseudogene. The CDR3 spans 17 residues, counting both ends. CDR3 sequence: CASSKVGAGAHQETQYF.

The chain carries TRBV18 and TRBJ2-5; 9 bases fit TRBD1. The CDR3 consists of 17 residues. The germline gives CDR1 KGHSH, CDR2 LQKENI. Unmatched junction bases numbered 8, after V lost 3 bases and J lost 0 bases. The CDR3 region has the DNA TGTGCCAGCTCACCGCGGTACAGGGGGCGAAACCAAGAGACCCAGTACTTC. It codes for CASSPRYRGRNQETQYF.

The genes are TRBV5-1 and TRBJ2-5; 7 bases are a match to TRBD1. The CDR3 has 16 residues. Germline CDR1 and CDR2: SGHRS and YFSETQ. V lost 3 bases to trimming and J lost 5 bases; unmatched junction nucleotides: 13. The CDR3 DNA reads TGCGCCAGCAGCTCCGCCCGGGACAGAAGTGATGAGACCCAGTACTTC. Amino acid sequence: CASSSARDRSDETQYF.

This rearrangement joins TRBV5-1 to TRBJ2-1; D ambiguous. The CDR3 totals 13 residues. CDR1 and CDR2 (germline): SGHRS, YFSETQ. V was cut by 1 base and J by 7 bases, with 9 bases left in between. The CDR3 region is CASSLTKRNEQFF. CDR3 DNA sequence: TGCGCCAGCAGCTTGACAAAGAGGAATGAGCAGTTCTTC.

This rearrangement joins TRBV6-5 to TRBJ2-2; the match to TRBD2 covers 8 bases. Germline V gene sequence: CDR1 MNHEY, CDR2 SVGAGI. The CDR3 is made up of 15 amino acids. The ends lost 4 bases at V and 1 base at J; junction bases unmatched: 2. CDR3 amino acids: CASSSSGGNTGELFF. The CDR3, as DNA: TGTGCCAGCAGTTCCAGCGGGGGGAACACCGGGGAGCTGTTTTTT.

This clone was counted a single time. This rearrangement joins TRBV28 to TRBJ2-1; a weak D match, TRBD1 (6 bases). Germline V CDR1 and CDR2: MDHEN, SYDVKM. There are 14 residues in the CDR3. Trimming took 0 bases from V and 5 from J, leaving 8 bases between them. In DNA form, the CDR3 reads TGTGCCAGCAGTTTATGGGACAGCCACAATGAGCAGTTCTTC. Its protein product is CASSLWDSHNEQFF.

The CDR3 loop reads CASSPPGYGYNEQFF. DNA of the CDR3: TGTGCCAGTAGTCCCCCAGGGTATGGGTACAATGAGCAGTTCTTC. J is TRBJ2-1 and V is TRBV19, with D possibly TRBD1 on 5 matching bases. V lost 5 bases, J lost 4 bases, and 15 bases lay in between. Germline V lookup: CDR1 LNHDA, CDR2 SQIVND (reference sequence). CDR3 length: 15 residues.

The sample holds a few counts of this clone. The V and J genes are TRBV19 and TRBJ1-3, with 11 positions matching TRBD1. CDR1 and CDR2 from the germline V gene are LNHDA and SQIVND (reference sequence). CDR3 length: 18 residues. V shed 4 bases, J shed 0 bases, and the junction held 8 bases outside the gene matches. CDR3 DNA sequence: TGTGCCAGTAGTACCCTCTCCGGGACAGGGGGCTCTGGAAACACCATATATTTT. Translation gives CASSTLSGTGGSGNTIYF.

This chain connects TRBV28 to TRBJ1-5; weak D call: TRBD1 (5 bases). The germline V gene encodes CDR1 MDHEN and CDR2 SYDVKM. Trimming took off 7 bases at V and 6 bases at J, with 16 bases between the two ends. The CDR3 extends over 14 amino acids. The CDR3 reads CASIGGTISQPQHF. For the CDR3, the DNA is TGTGCCAGCATCGGAGGGACCATAAGTCAGCCCCAGCATTTT.

DNA for the CDR3: TGTGCCAGCAGTCGCGCCCTAGACCTGTCCACCCTCACCGGGGAGCTGTTTTTT. Its protein is CASSRALDLSTLTGELFF. The V and J genes are TRBV28 and TRBJ2-2; D is unresolved. Trimming shortened V by 5 bases and J by 4 bases, and 23 bases separated the two germline ends. The germline V gene encodes CDR1 MDHEN and CDR2 SYDVKM. CDR3 length: 18 amino acids.

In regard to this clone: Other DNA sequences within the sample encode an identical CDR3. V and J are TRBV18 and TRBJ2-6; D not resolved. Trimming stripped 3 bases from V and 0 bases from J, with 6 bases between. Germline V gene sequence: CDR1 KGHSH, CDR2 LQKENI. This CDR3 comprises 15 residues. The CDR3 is CASSPTGSGANVLTF. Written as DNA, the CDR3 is TGTGCCAGCTCACCGACGGGCTCTGGGGCCAACGTCCTGACTTTC.

CDR3: CASSSKQWMNTEAFF. The DNA of the CDR3 is TGTGCCAGCAGCTCGAAACAGTGGATGAACACTGAAGCTTTCTTT. The chain recombines TRBV5-4 with TRBJ1-1; no definite D call. The germline gives CDR1 SGHNT, CDR2 YYREEE (reference sequence). V was pared by 3 bases and J by 0 bases, with 12 bases between. The CDR3 consists of 15 residues. Full variable domain (remainder filled in from reference TRBV5-4 and TRBJ1-1): ETGVTQSPTHLIKTRGQQVTLRCSSQSGHNTVSWYQQALGQGPQFIFQYYREEENGRGNFPPRFSGLQFPNYSSELNVNALELDDSALYLCASSSKQWMNTEAFFGQGTRLTVV.

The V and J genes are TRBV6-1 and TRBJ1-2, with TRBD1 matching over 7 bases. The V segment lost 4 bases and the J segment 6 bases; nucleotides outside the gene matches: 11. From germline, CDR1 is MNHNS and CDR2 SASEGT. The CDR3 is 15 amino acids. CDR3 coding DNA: TGTGCCAGCAGTGGGGACAGAAGGCCGTTTGATGGCTACACCTTC. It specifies CASSGDRRPFDGYTF.

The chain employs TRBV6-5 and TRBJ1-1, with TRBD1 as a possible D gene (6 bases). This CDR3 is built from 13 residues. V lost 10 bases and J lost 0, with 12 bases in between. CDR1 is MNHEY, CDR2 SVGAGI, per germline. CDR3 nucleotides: TGTGCCACCGTGGGACACATGAACACTGAAGCTTTCTTT. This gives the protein CATVGHMNTEAFF.

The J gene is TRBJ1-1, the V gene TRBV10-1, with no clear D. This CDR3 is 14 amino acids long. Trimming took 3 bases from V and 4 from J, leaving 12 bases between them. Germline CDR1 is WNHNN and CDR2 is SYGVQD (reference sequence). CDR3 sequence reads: CASSDEGMGTEAFF. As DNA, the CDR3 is TGCGCCAGCAGTGACGAGGGTATGGGCACTGAAGCTTTCTTT.

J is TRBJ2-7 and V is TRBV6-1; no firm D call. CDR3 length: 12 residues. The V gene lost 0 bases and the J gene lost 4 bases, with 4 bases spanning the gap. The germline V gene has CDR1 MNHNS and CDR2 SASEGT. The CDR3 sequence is CASSEARYEQYF. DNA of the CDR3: TGTGCCAGCAGTGAAGCTAGATACGAGCAGTACTTC.

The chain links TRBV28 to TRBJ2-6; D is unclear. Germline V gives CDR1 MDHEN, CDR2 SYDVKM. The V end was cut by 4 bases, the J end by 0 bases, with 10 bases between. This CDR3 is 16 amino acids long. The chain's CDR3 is CASSSPGYSGANVLTF. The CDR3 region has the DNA TGTGCCAGCAGTTCTCCAGGCTACTCTGGGGCCAACGTCCTGACTTTC.

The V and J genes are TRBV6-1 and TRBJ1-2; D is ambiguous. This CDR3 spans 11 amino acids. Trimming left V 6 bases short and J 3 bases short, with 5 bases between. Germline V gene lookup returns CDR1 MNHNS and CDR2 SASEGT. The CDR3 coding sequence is TGTGCCAGCAGCTTGTACTATGGCTACACCTTC. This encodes CASSLYYGYTF.

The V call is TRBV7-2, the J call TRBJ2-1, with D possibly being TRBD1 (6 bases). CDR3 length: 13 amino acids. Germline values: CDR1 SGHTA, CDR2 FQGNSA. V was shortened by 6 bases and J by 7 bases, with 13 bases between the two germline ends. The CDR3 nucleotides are TGTGCCAGCAGGATCAGGGGAATTAATGAGCAGTTCTTC. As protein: CASRIRGINEQFF.

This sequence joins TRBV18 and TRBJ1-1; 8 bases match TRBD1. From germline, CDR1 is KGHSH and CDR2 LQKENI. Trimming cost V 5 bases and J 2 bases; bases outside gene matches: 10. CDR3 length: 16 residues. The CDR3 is CASSEDRVYVNTEAFF. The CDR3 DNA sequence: TGTGCCAGCTCAGAGGACAGGGTTTATGTCAACACTGAAGCTTTCTTT.

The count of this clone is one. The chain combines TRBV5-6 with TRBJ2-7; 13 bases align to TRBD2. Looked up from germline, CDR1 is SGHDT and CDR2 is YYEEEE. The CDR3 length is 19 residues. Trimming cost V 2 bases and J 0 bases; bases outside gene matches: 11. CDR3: CASSLTSGGAYPLSYEQYF. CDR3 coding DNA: TGTGCCAGCAGCTTAACTAGCGGGGGGGCTTACCCCCTCTCCTACGAGCAGTACTTC.

The DNA of the CDR3 is TGTGCCAGCACCAGGGTATCTGGAAACACCATATATTTT. It is translated as CASTRVSGNTIYF. This chain links TRBV6-1 with TRBJ1-3, with D maybe TRBD1 (5 bases). This CDR3 is built from 13 residues. Trimming removed 7 bases at V and 1 base at J, with 8 bases between. Per germline, CDR1 MNHNS and CDR2 SASEGT.

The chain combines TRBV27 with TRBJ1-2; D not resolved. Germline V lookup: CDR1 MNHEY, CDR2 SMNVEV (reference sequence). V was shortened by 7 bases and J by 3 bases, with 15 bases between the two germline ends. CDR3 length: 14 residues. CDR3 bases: TGTGCCAGCACCGCCTGGTGGGGAGACTATGGCTACACCTTC. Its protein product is CASTAWWGDYGYTF.

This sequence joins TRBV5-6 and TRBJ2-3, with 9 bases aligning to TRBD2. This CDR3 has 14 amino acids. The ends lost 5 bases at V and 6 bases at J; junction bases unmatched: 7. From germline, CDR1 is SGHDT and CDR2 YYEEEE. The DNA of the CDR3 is TGTGCCAGCAGGTGGCGGGGGGGCCCCGATACGCAGTATTTT. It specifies CASRWRGGPDTQYF.

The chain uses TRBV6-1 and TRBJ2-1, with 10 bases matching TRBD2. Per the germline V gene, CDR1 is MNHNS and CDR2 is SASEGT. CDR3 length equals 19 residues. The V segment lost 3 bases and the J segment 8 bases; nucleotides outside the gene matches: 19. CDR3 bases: TGTGCCAGCAGTGACTACAGCTCTAGCGGGAGAACTGTGGGCGATGAGCAGTTCTTC. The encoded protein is CASSDYSSSGRTVGDEQFF.